A single sample is the source of the 26 T cell receptor beta chains below, sequenced in a study of T cells in Graves' hyperthyroidism and ophthalmopathy. RNA transcripts served as the template for amplifying TCR beta CDR3 regions. The TCR CDR3 was amplified in a first-round RT-PCR using the HTBI primer set. TCRdb reprocessed the multiplex PCR reads with MiXCR, giving one entry per CDR3 protein. The data show just over 550,000 distinct CDR3 sequences, about 43% seen once. The source material was peripheral blood or thyroid tissue (not recorded which). These receptors came from a woman aged 18-35 years with Graves' hyperthyroidism.

Note on this clonotype: One end of the junction fails to match germline, which may point to a read error. The J gene is TRBJ2-5, the V gene TRBV19, with D possibly TRBD2 on 5 matching bases. There are 13 residues in the CDR3. Germline V gene sequence: CDR1 LNHDA, CDR2 SQIVND (reference sequence). The DNA of the CDR3 is TGTGCCAGTAGTGCAGGCCTTCTTCGGGGAAGCCAGTTC. Translating it yields CASSAGLLRGSQF.

This chain uses TRBV12-3 or TRBV12-4 with TRBJ2-7, with TRBD2 matching over 9 bases. The DNA end favors TRBJ2-1, so the J call may be wrong. CDR3 length: 14 residues. The CDR3 spells CASRPFSGRNEQFF. CDR3 in DNA: TGTGCCAGCAGGCCGTTTAGCGGGAGAAATGAGCAGTTCTTC.

Details on this clonotype: A read error is possible here, since a much larger clone lies one base away. The chain has TRBV7-2 and TRBJ1-2; D might be TRBD1 (6 bases). This CDR3 region has 14 residues. Looked up from germline, CDR1 is SGHTA and CDR2 is FQGNSA. Trimming cost V 2 bases and J 6 bases, with 13 bases left between them. The DNA for the CDR3 is TGTGCCAGCAGCTTAAAAGGACAGAGGAATGGCTACACCTTC. Protein: CASSLKGQRNGYTF.

This clonotype was counted at least ten times. The gene calls are TRBV29-1 and TRBJ1-2, with a possible D match to TRBD1 (6 bases). Germline-derived CDR1 and CDR2 are SQVTM and ANQGSEA. The CDR3 spans 14 residues. The V and J ends lost 7 bases and 3 bases respectively, with 18 bases between them. This chain's CDR3 is CSARTGQGDYGYTF. The CDR3 region has the DNA TGCAGCGCCCGAACGGGACAAGGGGACTATGGCTACACCTTC.

This clonotype was counted many times. This chain uses TRBV27 with TRBJ1-5; no definite D call. From germline, CDR1 is MNHEY and CDR2 SMNVEV (reference sequence). With 6 bases removed from V and 2 bases from J, the gap between germline ends came to 11 bases. The CDR3 sequence is 14 residues long. DNA of the CDR3: TGTGCCAGCAGCTTGTCGCAGGGCAATCAGCCCCAGCATTTT. Protein product: CASSLSQGNQPQHF.

The chain joins TRBV7-9 to TRBJ1-1, with D possibly matching TRBD1 (5 bases). This CDR3 comprises 14 residues. Between the trimmed V and J ends, which lost 8 bases and 1 base, there was a span of 14 bases. Germline lookup yields CDR1 SEHNR and CDR2 FQNEAQ (reference sequence). In nucleotides, the CDR3 is TGTGCCAGCTCACCACCGGACAAGAACACTGAAGCTTTCTTT. As protein: CASSPPDKNTEAFF.

The chain carries TRBV10-3 and TRBJ1-2, with 7 bases lining up with TRBD1. The CDR3 has 16 residues. The V segment lost 6 bases and the J segment 0 bases; nucleotides outside the gene matches: 10. Germline V gives CDR1 ENHRY, CDR2 SYGVKD. CDR3 protein: CAISPTRTGSNYGYTF. CDR3 coding DNA: TGTGCCATCAGCCCTACTAGGACAGGATCTAACTATGGCTACACCTTC.

Comments on this clonotype: A junction boundary mismatches the germline segment, possibly from a read error. V gene TRBV5-1 combines with J gene TRBJ1-1; D remains ambiguous. Germline V gene data show CDR1 as SGHRS and CDR2 as YFSETQ. The CDR3 spans 14 residues. The CDR3 loop reads CASSLGTLNTAAFF. The CDR3 nucleotides are TGCGCCAGCAGCTTGGGTACATTGAACACTGCAGCTTTCTTT.

V gene TRBV2 combines with J gene TRBJ2-5, with D possibly matching TRBD2 (8 bases). Per germline, CDR1 SNHLY and CDR2 FYNNEI. V dropped 7 bases and J dropped 5 bases, with 17 bases sitting between them. CDR3 length: 14 residues. The CDR3 DNA sequence: TGTGCCAGCAAGGGGGCGGGAGGATTGGAGACCCAGTACTTC. It yields the protein CASKGAGGLETQYF.

The chain couples TRBV24-1 to TRBJ2-7; 7 bases map to TRBD1. The CDR3 covers 15 residues. Per the germline V gene, CDR1 is KGHDR and CDR2 is SFDVKD. Trimming removed 5 bases from V and 3 bases from J; junction bases left unmatched: 9. The CDR3 is CATSAWGTENYEQYF. In DNA, the CDR3 is TGTGCCACCAGTGCCTGGGGGACAGAAAACTACGAGCAGTACTTC.

In nucleotides, the CDR3 is TGTGCCAGCAGTGATTCGGCAGGGGGTTCGTGTACAGAAGACGAGCAGTACTTC. Protein product: CASSDSAGGSCTEDEQYF. The rearrangement joins TRBV25-1 to TRBJ2-7; 7 bases agree with TRBD1. CDR3 length: 18 residues. V was clipped by 3 bases and J by 5 bases; unmatched bases: 19. From germline, CDR1 is MGHDK and CDR2 SYGVNS.

This clonotype occurred a few times. This rearrangement joins TRBV6-5 to TRBJ2-7; D not certain. Per the germline V gene, CDR1 is MNHEY and CDR2 is SVGAGI. Trimming shortened V by 2 bases and J by 9 bases, and 8 bases separated the two germline ends. This CDR3 comprises 11 residues. The CDR3 loop is CASSYDQAQYF. The CDR3 region has the DNA TGTGCCAGCAGTTACGATCAGGCGCAGTACTTC.

The rearrangement joins TRBV2 to TRBJ2-2, with D unclear. With 4 bases removed from V and 4 bases from J, the gap between germline ends came to 10 bases. The CDR3 runs 14 residues. CDR1 is SNHLY, CDR2 FYNNEI, per germline. The CDR3 coding sequence is TGTGCCAGCAGTGCCAGCGACCCCACCGGGGAGCTGTTTTTT. Amino acids: CASSASDPTGELFF.

DNA for the CDR3: TGTGCCAGCAGCCAGGGACTGGGACGGAACGAGCAGTACTTC. Translated: CASSQGLGRNEQYF. This chain links TRBV5-6 with TRBJ2-7, with TRBD2 as a possible D gene (6 bases). Trimming removed 4 bases from V and 5 bases from J, with 16 bases in between. Germline-derived CDR1 and CDR2 are SGHDT and YYEEEE. The CDR3 covers 14 residues.

The V and J genes are TRBV11-2 and TRBJ1-4, with TRBD1 as a possible D gene (6 bases). The CDR3 spans 12 residues. Germline CDR1 reads SGHAT; CDR2 reads FQNNGV. Trimming shortened V by 0 bases and J by 11 bases, and 7 bases separated the two germline ends. CDR3 sequence reads: CASSLDRGKLFF. The CDR3 bases are TGTGCCAGCAGCTTAGACAGGGGCAAACTGTTTTTT.

This clonotype came up once. The chain combines TRBV29-1 with TRBJ1-1; possibly TRBD1 for D (6 bases). CDR3 length: 13 amino acids. Germline values: CDR1 SQVTM, CDR2 ANQGSEA. V lost 6 bases, J lost 0 bases, and 11 bases lay in between. The CDR3 DNA sequence: TGCAGCGTGGAGGGACACTTGAACACTGAAGCTTTCTTT. Protein: CSVEGHLNTEAFF.

The table lists this clonotype with a few counts. J is TRBJ1-5 and V is TRBV20-1; the match to TRBD1 covers 10 bases. CDR3 length: 14 amino acids. V was pared by 6 bases and J by 4 bases, with 6 bases of the junction left unmatched. Germline V gene sequence: CDR1 DFQATT, CDR2 SNEGSKA (reference sequence). The CDR3 sequence is CSALLGQGNQPQHF. The CDR3 DNA follows: TGCAGTGCCCTTTTGGGACAGGGGAATCAGCCCCAGCATTTT.

The rearrangement links TRBV7-2 to TRBJ2-2; weak D call: TRBD1 (6 bases). V was cut by 7 bases and J by 1 base, with 10 bases left in between. This CDR3 is built from 14 residues. The V gene's germline CDR1 is SGHTA and CDR2 FQGNSA. Here the CDR3 reads CASNPTGNTGELFF. CDR3 nucleotides: TGTGCCAGCAATCCGACAGGGAACACCGGGGAGCTGTTTTTT.

In regard to this clonotype: Being one base from a much bigger clone, this may be a read error. The rearrangement uses TRBV20-1 and TRBJ2-5; tentative D call: TRBD1 (5 bases). The CDR3 has 13 amino acids. V was clipped by 8 bases and J by 4 bases, with 17 bases between them. The germline V gene has CDR1 DFQATT and CDR2 SNEGSKA (reference sequence). CDR3 sequence: CSQLAGQRETQYF. CDR3 nucleotide sequence: TGCAGTCAACTCGCAGGGCAAAGAGAGACCCAGTACTTC.

The genes are TRBV5-1 and TRBJ2-2; D may be TRBD2 (6 bases). The CDR3 is 12 amino acids. The V end lost 3 bases, the J end lost 6 bases, and 6 bases lay between the germline ends. Germline V gives CDR1 SGHRS, CDR2 YFSETQ. For the CDR3, the DNA is TGCGCCAGCAGCTGGGGGGCCGGGGAGCTGTTTTTT. This sequence encodes CASSWGAGELFF.

The chain joins TRBV15 to TRBJ1-5; no reliable D call. The CDR3 length is 14 residues. In germline, CDR1 is LNHNV, CDR2 YYDKDF (reference sequence). The CDR3 DNA is TGTGCTTCCCCTGAGGGAGAGGGCAATCAGCCCCAGCATTTT. Residues: CASPEGEGNQPQHF.

This clonotype was found a few times. An end of the junction differs from the germline gene, which may be a read error. The chain joins TRBV7-9 to TRBJ1-4, with 11 bases fitting TRBD1. CDR3 length equals 17 residues. CDR1 is SEHNR and CDR2 is FQNEAQ in the germline V gene (reference sequence). CDR3 amino acids: CASSFRTGGMTNEKLFF. The DNA for the CDR3 is TGCGCCAGCAGCTTCCGGACAGGGGGCATGACTAATGAAAAACTGTTTTTT.

The chain uses TRBV2 and TRBJ1-2, with 7 bases fitting TRBD1. V lost 8 bases to trimming and J lost 5 bases; unmatched junction nucleotides: 14. The CDR3 totals 15 residues. CDR1 is SNHLY, CDR2 FYNNEI, per germline. The CDR3 DNA follows: TGTGCCAGCTTTGCCAGGCAGGGGGGTAGTTATGGCTACACCTTC. Translation gives CASFARQGGSYGYTF.

This clonotype has only a few counts. The chain recombines TRBV10-1 with TRBJ2-5; maybe TRBD1 (6 bases). Looked up from germline, CDR1 is WNHNN and CDR2 is SYGVQD (reference sequence). The CDR3 extends over 15 amino acids. Trimming cost V 4 bases and J 3 bases, with 15 bases left between them. CDR3 amino acids: CASSVRGQTKETQYF. CDR3 bases: TGCGCCAGCAGTGTTCGAGGACAGACAAAAGAGACCCAGTACTTC.

The V and J genes are TRBV12-3 or TRBV12-4 and TRBJ1-2; 9 bases align to TRBD1. CDR3 length: 14 amino acids. The ends lost 7 bases at V and 6 bases at J; junction bases unmatched: 9. The CDR3 nucleotides read TGTGCCAGCACTCCGGGACAGGGTCGCGATGGCTACACCTTC. This encodes CASTPGQGRDGYTF.

CDR3 region: CASSLGQGTGYTF. The CDR3 nucleotides are TGTGCCAGCAGCTTGGGACAGGGCACAGGCTACACCTTC. The chain uses TRBV7-9 and TRBJ1-2; 9 bases fit TRBD1. V gave up 3 bases and J gave up 8 bases; unmatched junction bases: 4. The CDR3 runs to 13 residues. CDR1 and CDR2 (germline): SEHNR, FQNEAQ (reference sequence).